The source of this TCR beta chain is a study of cytomegalovirus exposure and HLA in healthy donors. PCR was performed using 60 Vbeta and 13 Jbeta primers. Measured with immunoSEQ multiplex PCR; TCRdb has only the in-frame clones, and not every one. The table records more than 130,000 clones, around 72% of them present only once. This clone was observed a few times. Its antigen is as yet unknown. General study findings and limits: Diagnosis of cytomegalovirus status made by the classifier reportedly showed high specificity and sensitivity.

With 4 bases removed from V and 4 bases from J, the gap between germline ends came to 26 bases. The CDR3 is 18 amino acids. The germline CDR1 and CDR2 sequences are SGDLS and YYNGEE. The chain joins TRBV9 to TRBJ2-5, with D tentatively TRBD2 (7 bases). The TCR sequence derives from a human donor in good health. The sequenced sample consisted of PBMCs. CDR3 nucleotides: TGTGCCAGCAGCCCCTTGGGGGGGCTAGAAGTTTCTGGAGAGACCCAGTACTTC. As protein: CASSPLGGLEVSGETQYF. Combining the CDR3 with reference TRBV9 and TRBJ2-5 gives the whole variable domain DSGVTQTPKHLITATGQRVTLRCSPRSGDLSVYWYQQSLDQGLQFLIQYYNGEERAKGNILERFSAQQFPDLHSELNLSSLELGDSALYFCASSPLGGLEVSGETQYFGPGTRLLVL.